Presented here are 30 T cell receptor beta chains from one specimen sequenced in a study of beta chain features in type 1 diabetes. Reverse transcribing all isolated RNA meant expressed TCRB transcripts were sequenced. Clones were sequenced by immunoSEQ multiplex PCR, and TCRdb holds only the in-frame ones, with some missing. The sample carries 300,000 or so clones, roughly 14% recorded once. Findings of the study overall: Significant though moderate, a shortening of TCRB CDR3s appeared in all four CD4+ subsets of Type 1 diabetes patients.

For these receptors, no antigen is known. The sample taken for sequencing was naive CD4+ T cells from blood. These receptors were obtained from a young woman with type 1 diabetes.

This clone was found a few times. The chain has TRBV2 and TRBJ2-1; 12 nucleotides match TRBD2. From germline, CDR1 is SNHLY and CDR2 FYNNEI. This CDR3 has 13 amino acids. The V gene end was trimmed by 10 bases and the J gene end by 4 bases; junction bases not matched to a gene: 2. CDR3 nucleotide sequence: TGTGCCAAGGGGACTAGCGGGTACAATGAGCAGTTCTTC. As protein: CAKGTSGYNEQFF.

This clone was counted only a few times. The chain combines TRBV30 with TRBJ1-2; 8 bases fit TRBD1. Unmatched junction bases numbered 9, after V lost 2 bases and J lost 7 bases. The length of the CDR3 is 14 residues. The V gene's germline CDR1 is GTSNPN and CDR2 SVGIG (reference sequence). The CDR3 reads CAWSPRDRITGYTF. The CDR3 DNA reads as TGTGCCTGGAGTCCTCGGGACAGGATAACTGGCTACACCTTC.

The CDR3 reads CASSQGVPRSGPTDTQYF. The CDR3 DNA follows: TGCGCCAGCAGCCAAGGGGTCCCTCGGAGCGGGCCTACAGATACGCAGTATTTT. The chain uses TRBV4-3 and TRBJ2-3; D is possibly TRBD2 (6 bases). Germline values: CDR1 LGHNA, CDR2 YSLEER. The CDR3 has 18 amino acids. V was pared by 1 base and J by 3 bases, with 20 bases between.

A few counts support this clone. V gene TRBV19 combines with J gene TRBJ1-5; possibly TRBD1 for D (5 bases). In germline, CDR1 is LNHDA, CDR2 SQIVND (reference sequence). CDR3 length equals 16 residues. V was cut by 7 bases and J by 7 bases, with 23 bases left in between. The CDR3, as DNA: TGTGCCAGTAAGGCCCGCTACCAAGGGGACTGGCAGCCCCAGCATTTT. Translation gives CASKARYQGDWQPQHF.

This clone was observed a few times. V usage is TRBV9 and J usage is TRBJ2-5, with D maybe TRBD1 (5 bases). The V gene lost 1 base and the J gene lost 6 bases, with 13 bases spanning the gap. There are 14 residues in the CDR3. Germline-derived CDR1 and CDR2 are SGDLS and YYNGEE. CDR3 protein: CASSVRQGGKTQYF. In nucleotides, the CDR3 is TGTGCCAGCAGCGTAAGGCAGGGTGGGAAGACCCAGTACTTC.

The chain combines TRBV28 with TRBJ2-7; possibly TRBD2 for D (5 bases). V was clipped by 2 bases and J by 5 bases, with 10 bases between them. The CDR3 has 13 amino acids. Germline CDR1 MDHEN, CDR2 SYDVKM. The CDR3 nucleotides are TGTGCCAGCAGTTTAGATCAGAGGGACGAGCAGTACTTC. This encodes CASSLDQRDEQYF.

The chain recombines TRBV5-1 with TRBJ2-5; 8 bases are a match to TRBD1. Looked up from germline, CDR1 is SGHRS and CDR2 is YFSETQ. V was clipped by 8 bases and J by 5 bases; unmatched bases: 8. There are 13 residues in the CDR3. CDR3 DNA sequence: TGCGCCAGTGCCAGGGGGCGATCGGAGACCCAGTACTTC. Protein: CASARGRSETQYF.

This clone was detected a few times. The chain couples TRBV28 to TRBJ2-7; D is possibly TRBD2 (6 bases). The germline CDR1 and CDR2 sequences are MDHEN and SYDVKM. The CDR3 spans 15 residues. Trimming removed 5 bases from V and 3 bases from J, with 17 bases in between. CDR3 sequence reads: CASSAPGGGSYEQYF. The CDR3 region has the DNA TGTGCCAGCAGTGCCCCCGGCGGAGGGAGCTACGAGCAGTACTTC.

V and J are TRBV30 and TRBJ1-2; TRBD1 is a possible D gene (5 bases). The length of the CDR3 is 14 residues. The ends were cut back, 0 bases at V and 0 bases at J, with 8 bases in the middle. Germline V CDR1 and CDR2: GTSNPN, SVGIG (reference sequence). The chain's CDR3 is CAWSVTEANYGYTF. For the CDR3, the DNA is TGTGCCTGGAGTGTGACAGAAGCTAACTATGGCTACACCTTC.

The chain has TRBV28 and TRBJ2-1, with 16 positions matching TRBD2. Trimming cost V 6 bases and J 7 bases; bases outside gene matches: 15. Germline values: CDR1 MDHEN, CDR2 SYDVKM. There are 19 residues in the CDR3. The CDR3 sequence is CASSRWGTSGRARENEQFF. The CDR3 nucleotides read TGTGCCAGCAGCCGCTGGGGGACTAGCGGGAGGGCAAGAGAAAATGAGCAGTTCTTC.

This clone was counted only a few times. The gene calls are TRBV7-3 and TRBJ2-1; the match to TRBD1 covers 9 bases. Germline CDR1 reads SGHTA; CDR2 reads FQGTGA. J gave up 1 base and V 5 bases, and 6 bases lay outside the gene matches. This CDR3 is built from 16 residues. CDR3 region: CASSLAGTGSYNEQFF. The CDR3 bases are TGTGCCAGCAGCCTCGCCGGGACAGGGTCCTACAATGAGCAGTTCTTC. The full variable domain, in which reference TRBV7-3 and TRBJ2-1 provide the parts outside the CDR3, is GAGVSQTPSNKVTEKGKYVELRCDPISGHTALYWYRQSLGQGPEFLIYFQGTGAADDSGLPNDRFFAVRPEGSVSTLKIQRTERGDSAVYLCASSLAGTGSYNEQFFGPGTRLTVL.

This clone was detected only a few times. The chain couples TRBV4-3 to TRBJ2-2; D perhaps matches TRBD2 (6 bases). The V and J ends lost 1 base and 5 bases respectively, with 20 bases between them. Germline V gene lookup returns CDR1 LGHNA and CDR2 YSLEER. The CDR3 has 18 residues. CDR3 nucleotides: TGCGCCAGCAGCCAAGTGCTAGCGTGGAGGGGAGGTACCGGGGAGCTGTTTTTT. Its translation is CASSQVLAWRGGTGELFF.

The CDR3 DNA sequence: TGTGCCTGGAGTGTACGGTCACAGGGGATCACTGAAGCTTTCTTT. Translated, it gives CAWSVRSQGITEAFF. J is TRBJ1-1 and V is TRBV30, with TRBD1 matching over 7 bases. CDR3 length: 15 amino acids. J gave up 4 bases and V 0 bases, and 8 bases lay outside the gene matches. Germline V gives CDR1 GTSNPN, CDR2 SVGIG (reference sequence).

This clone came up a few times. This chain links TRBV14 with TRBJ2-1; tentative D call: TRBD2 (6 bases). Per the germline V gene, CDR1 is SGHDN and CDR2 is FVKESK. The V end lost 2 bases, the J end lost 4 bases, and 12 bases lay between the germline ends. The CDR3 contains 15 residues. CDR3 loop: CASSQYAGSYNEQFF. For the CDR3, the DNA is TGTGCCAGCAGCCAATACGCGGGATCGTACAATGAGCAGTTCTTC.

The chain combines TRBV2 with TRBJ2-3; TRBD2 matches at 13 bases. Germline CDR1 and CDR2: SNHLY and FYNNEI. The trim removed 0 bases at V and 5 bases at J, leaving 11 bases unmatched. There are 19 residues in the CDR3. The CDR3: CASSEALLRTSGRGDTQYF. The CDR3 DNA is TGTGCCAGCAGTGAAGCGCTTCTCAGGACTAGCGGGAGAGGAGATACGCAGTATTTT.

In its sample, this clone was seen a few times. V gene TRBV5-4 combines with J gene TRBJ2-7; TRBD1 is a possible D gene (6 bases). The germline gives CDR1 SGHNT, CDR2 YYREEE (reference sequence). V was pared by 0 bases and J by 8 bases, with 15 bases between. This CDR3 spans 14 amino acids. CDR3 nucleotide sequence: TGTGCCAGCAGCTTGGGGACAGCCGATCTCAAGCAGTACTTC. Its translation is CASSLGTADLKQYF.

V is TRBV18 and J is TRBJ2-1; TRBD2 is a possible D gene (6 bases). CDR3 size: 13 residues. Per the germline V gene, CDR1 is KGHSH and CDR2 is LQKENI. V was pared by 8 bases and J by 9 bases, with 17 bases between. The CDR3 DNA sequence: TGTGCCAGCCACCGACCTAGCGCCCCTGAGCAGTTCTTC. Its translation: CASHRPSAPEQFF.

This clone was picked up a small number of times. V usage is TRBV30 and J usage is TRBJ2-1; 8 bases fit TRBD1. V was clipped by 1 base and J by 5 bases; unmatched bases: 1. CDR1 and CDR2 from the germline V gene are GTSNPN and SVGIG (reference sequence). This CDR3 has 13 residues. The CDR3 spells CAWSGRGHNEQFF. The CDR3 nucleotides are TGTGCCTGGAGTGGCAGGGGGCACAATGAGCAGTTCTTC. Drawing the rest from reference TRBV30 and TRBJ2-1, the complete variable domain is SQTIHQWPATLVQPVGSPLSLECTVEGTSNPNLYWYRQAAGRGLQLLFYSVGIGQISSEVPQNLSASRPQDRQFILSSKKLLLSDSGFYLCAWSGRGHNEQFFGPGTRLTVL.

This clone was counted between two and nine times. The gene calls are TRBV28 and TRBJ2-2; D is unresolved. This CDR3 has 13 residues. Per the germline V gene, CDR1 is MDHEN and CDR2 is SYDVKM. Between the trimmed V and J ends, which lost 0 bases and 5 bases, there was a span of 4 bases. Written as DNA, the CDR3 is TGTGCCAGCAGTTTATGGAGGACCGGGGAGCTGTTTTTT. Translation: CASSLWRTGELFF. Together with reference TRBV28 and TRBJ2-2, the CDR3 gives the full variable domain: DVKVTQSSRYLVKRTGEKVFLECVQDMDHENMFWYRQDPGLGLRLIYFSYDVKMKEKGDIPEGYSVSREKKERFSLILESASTNQTSMYLCASSLWRTGELFFGEGSRLTVL.

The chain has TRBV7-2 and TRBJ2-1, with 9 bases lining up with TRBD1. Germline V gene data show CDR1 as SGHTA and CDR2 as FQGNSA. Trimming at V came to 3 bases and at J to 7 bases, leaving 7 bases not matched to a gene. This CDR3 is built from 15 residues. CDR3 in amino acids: CASSFPGTGLNEQFF. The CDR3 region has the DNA TGTGCCAGCAGCTTCCCCGGGACAGGGTTAAATGAGCAGTTCTTC.

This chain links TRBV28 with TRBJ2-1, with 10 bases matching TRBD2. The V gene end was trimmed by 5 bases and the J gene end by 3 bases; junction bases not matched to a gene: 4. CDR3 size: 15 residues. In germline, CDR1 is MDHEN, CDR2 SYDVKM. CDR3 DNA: TGTGCCAGCAGTCCACTAGCGGGAATCTACAATGAGCAGTTCTTC. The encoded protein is CASSPLAGIYNEQFF.

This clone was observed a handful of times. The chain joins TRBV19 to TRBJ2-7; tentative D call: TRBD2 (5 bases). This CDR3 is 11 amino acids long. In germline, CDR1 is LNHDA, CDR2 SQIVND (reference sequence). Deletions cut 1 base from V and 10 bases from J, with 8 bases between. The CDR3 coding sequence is TGTGCCAGTAGTATAGGGGAGAACCAGTACTTC. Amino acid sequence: CASSIGENQYF.

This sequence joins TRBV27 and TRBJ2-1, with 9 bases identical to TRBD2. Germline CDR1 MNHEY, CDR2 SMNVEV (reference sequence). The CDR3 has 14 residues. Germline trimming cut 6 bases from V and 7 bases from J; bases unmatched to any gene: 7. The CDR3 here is CASRLGTSTNEQFF. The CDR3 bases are TGTGCCAGCAGGCTGGGGACTAGCACGAATGAGCAGTTCTTC.

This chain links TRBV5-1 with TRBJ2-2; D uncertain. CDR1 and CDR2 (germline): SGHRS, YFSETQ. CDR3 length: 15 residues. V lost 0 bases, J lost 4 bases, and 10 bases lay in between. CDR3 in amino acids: CASSLEFSGTGELFF. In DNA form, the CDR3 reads TGCGCCAGCAGCTTGGAGTTCTCGGGCACCGGGGAGCTGTTTTTT.

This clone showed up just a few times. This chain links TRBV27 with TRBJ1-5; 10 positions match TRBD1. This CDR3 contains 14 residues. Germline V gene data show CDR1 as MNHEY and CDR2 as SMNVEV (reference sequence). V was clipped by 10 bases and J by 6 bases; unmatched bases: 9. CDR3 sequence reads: CAIRGTGVGQPQHF. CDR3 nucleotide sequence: TGTGCCATCCGCGGGACAGGGGTAGGTCAGCCCCAGCATTTT.

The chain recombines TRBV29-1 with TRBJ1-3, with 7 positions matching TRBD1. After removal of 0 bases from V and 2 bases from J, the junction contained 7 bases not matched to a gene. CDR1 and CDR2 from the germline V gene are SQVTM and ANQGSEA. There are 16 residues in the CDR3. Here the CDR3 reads CSVEDRSRGTGNTIYF. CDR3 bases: TGCAGCGTTGAAGATAGGAGCAGGGGGACTGGAAACACCATATATTTT.

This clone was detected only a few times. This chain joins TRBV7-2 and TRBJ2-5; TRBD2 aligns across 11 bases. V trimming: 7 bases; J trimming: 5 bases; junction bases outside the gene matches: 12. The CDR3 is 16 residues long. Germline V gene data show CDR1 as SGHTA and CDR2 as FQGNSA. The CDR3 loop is CASTNSGTSGRETQYF. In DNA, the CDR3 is TGTGCCAGCACCAACTCCGGGACTAGCGGTCGGGAGACCCAGTACTTC. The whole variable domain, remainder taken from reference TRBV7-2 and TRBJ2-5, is GAGVSQSPSNKVTEKGKDVELRCDPISGHTALYWYRQSLGQGLEFLIYFQGNSAPDKSGLPSDRFSAERTGGSVSTLTIQRTQQEDSAVYLCASTNSGTSGRETQYFGPGTRLLVL.

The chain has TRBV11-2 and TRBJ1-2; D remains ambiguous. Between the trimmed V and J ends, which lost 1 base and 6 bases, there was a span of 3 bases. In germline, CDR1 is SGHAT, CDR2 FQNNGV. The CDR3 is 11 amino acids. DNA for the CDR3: TGTGCCAGCAGCTTAGCGGATGGCTACACCTTC. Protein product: CASSLADGYTF.

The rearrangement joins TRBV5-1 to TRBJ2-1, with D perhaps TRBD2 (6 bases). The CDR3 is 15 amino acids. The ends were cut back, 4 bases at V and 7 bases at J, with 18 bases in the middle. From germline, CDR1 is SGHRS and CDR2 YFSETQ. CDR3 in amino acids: CASSRDSRSTNEQFF. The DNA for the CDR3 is TGCGCCAGCAGCCGGGACTCCCGATCTACGAATGAGCAGTTCTTC. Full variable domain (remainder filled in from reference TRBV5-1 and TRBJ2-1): KAGVTQTPRYLIKTRGQQVTLSCSPISGHRSVSWYQQTPGQGLQFLFEYFSETQRNKGNFPGRFSGRQFSNSRSEMNVSTLELGDSALYLCASSRDSRSTNEQFFGPGTRLTVL.

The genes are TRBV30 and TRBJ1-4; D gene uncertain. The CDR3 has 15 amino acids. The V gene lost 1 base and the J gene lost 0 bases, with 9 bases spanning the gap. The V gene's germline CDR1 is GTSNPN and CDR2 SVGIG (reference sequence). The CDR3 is CAWSAPHTTNEKLFF. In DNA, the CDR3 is TGTGCCTGGAGTGCCCCGCACACAACTAATGAAAAACTGTTTTTT.